This T cell receptor beta chain is from a study of blood T cell repertoires in COVID-19. V shed 5 bases and J shed 9 bases, with 11 bases lying between them. The CDR3 spans 12 residues. The V gene's germline CDR1 is MNHEY and CDR2 SVGEGT. TCRdb keeps only in-frame clones here, not all; method: immunoSEQ multiplex PCR. The data show about 130,000 clones, with roughly nine tenths seen just once and under 4.5% held by the top ten. The sequenced sample consisted of peripheral blood. The rearrangement joins TRBV6-2 or TRBV6-3 to TRBJ2-1; no reliable D call. The receptor was derived from a man aged 45-65 years with active COVID-19. The CDR3 sequence is CASSGPGGEQFF. CDR3 DNA: TGTGCCAGCAGTGGGCCCGGTGGTGAGCAGTTCTTC.